This T cell receptor beta chain was captured in a study of cytotoxic CD8 clonotypes in ibrutinib-treated CLL. Study-level findings and limits: Clonality went higher at ibrutinib response and then dropped back toward baseline at progression. Baseline clonality was higher than in age-matched healthy donors and moved in step with circulating CD8+ T-cell counts.

The assay was immunoSEQ multiplex PCR, and TCRdb's table has in-frame clones only and misses some. The sample has about 160,000 clones; under 85% are singletons. In regard to this clone: The antigen remains undetermined.

Frozen PBMC stocks contributed 2 to 2.5 micrograms of genomic DNA to the TCR beta libraries. The CDR3 has 14 residues. Looked up from germline, CDR1 is KGHSH and CDR2 is LQKENI. Germline trimming cut 5 bases from V and 3 bases from J; bases unmatched to any gene: 4. The receptor comes from a human donor with chronic lymphocytic leukemia. The J gene is TRBJ1-5, the V gene TRBV18; TRBD1 agrees at 7 bases. This specimen consisted of PBMCs, obtained after 24 months of ibrutinib treatment. CDR3 coding DNA: TGTGCCAGCTCAAATACAGGGGACAATCAGCCCCAGCATTTT. Its protein is CASSNTGDNQPQHF.